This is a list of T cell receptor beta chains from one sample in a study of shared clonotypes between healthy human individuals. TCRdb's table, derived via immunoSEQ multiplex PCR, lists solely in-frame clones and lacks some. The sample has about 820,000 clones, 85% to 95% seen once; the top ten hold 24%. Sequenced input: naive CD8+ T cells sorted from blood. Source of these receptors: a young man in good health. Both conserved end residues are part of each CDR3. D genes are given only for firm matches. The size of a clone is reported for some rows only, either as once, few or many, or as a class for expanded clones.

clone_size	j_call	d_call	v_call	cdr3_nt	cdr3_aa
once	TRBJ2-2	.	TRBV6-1	TGTGCCAGCGAGGGACGGATTAACACCGGGGAGCTGTTTTTT	CASEGRINTGELFF
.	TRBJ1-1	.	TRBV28	TGTGCCAGCAGTTTATCGGGGATCAACACTGAAGCTTTCTTT	CASSLSGINTEAFF
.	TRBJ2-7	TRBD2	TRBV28	TGTGCCAGCAGTTTATTGGCTAGCGGGTTAATGACGTACGAGCAGTACTTC	CASSLLASGLMTYEQYF
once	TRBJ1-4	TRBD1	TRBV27	TGTGCCAGCAGTTTAACAGGGGATGAAAAACTGTTTTTT	CASSLTGDEKLFF
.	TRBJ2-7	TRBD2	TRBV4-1	TGCGCCAGCAGCCAAGTTGGTGCTAGCGGCTACGAGCAGTACTTC	CASSQVGASGYEQYF
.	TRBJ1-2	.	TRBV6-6	TGTGCCATTTTGACTAACTATGGCTACACCTTC	CAILTNYGYTF
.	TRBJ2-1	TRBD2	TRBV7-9	TGTGCCAGCAGCTCAGCGGAACGGGAGGCCTACAATGAGCAGTTCTTC	CASSSAEREAYNEQFF
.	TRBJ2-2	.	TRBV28	TGTGCCAGCAGTTTCGGAGAGGGGACGAGTATGGCCGGGGAGCTGTTTTTT	CASSFGEGTSMAGELFF
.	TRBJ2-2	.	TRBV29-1	TGCAGCGTTGTATTTGAGACCACCACCGGGGAGCTGTTTTTT	CSVVFETTTGELFF
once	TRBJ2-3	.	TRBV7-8	TGTGCCAGCAGCTTAGGAGACCTCACGCAGTATTTT	CASSLGDLTQYF
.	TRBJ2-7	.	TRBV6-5	TGTGCCAGCAGCCTAGGACAGGGAGGGACCTACGAGCAGTACTTC	CASSLGQGGTYEQYF
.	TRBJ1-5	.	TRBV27	TGTGCCACCCTCTCTTTCTCCGGGGCCCCCTATAGCAATCAGCCCCAGCATTTT	CATLSFSGAPYSNQPQHF
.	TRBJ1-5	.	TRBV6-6	TGTGCCAGCAGGGACGGGGGGGATAGCAATCAGCCCCAGCATTTT	CASRDGGDSNQPQHF
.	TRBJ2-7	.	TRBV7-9	TGTGCCAGCAGCTCGGACCCCAACTACGAGCAGTACTTC	CASSSDPNYEQYF
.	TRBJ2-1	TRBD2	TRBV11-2	TGTGCCAGCAGCTTGGGACTAGAGGTCGGGGGTGAGCAGTTCTTC	CASSLGLEVGGEQFF
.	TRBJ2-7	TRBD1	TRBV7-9	TGTGCCAGCAGCGCCCGGGACAGGGGACCATCACCCTACGAGCAGTACTTC	CASSARDRGPSPYEQYF
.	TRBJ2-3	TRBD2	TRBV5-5	TGTGCCAGCAGCTTGGCCGGCGGGAGGTATAGCACAGATACGCAGTATTTT	CASSLAGGRYSTDTQYF